One TCR beta chain is described in this entry. It has no known antigen specificity. No qualities accompany the bases; no much larger clone lies one base away. V drops 0 bases and J drops 13 bases, leaving 18 bases in between. From the cysteine through the phenylalanine, the CDR3 covers 14 amino acids. Only the CDR3 DNA is retained, 42 bases long and in frame from the first base. Looking up the germline V gene yields CDR1 LGHNA and CDR2 YNFKEQ. These data are taken from a study of blood T cells in healthy people across ages (dated by TCRdb to about 2015). Looking at the study overall: In model experiments, roughly one uniquely barcoded TCR beta cDNA molecule per two T cells was captured by template switching. The study measured age-related changes in TCR beta repertoire diversity using deep sequencing normalized with unique cDNA molecular identifiers. Donors were grouped into four age groups: young (average 16 years), middle-aged (over 35), aged (around 60) and long-lived (around 80). To avoid experimental bias, donors of different ages were spread randomly across the sequencing lanes. Two additional independent replicas of 1 million unique cDNA reads from the same blood draw were analyzed for two donors (one aged 18 to 30 and one aged 80 or older).

The library was produced with 5' RACE. Instrument used: Illumina HiSeq 2500. The second PCR ran for roughly 6 to 11 cycles and used a J-beta primer mix along with a sample-barcoded 5' primer. Each TCR beta cDNA molecule received a unique molecular identifier from a template-switch 5' adaptor carrying 12 random nucleotides. Each sample yielded at least 3 million CDR3-containing paired-end reads. All of the RNA was converted into first-strand cDNA using the Mint cDNA synthesis kit, with a TRBC-specific oligonucleotide serving as the primer. Following uracil-DNA glycosylase treatment, a first 18-cycle PCR with universal primers M1SS and BC2_uni_R was performed on all cDNA. The authors' analysis ran thus. For normalization, 1 million high-quality reads were randomly selected from each sample, with every read carrying a distinct molecular identifier. Instead of being binned into consensus sequences, reads with shared molecular identifiers were discarded. MiTCR, with a Q25 quality threshold and the strictest error-elimination algorithm, was used for CDR3 identification, clonotype clustering and error correction. A nonparametric unseen species model with Euler transformation was used to estimate lower-bound total TCR beta diversity. TCRdb passed the public sequencing reads through fastp at Q25 and MiXCR, retaining productive beta sequences. Duplicate CDR3 protein sequences are folded into a single record with the most common DNA and genes. The V and J calls were determined by TCRdb, not by the authors. The sample has 850,000 to 1,000,000 distinct CDR3 sequences on record, roughly 50% of them singletons. The biggest ten clones account for about 20% of the sample.

The donors were roughly 39 Caucasian individuals from Russia, aged roughly 6 to 90 years, who were systemically healthy. Each donor gave ten milliliters of peripheral blood, collected into EDTA-treated Vacutainer tubes. Ficoll-Paque density-gradient centrifugation was used to isolate PBMCs, with at least 6 million obtained per sample. Trizol reagent was used to extract total RNA from PBMCs, with at least 5.5 micrograms per sample. For every donor, an aliquot of PBMCs went through flow cytometry to measure the percentages of naive CD45RAhigh/CD27high T cells. The full study reports these points: Observed TCR beta diversity per million T cells fell roughly linearly with age, and a significant reduction was already apparent by age about 38. The percentage of naive T cells measured by flow cytometry correlated strongly with observed TCR beta diversity. Because the CMV infection status of the donors was unknown, age-related changes in expanded clonotypes may potentially have been confounded. The long-lived group showed more naive CD4+ T cells, fewer expanded clones and increased TCR diversity than the aged group, suggesting age selection. Bulk unsorted PBMC profiling prevented conclusive comparison of naive and antigen-experienced compartments. Estimates of total diversity based on one million sequenced T cells were regarded as lower bounds and as underestimates.

The TCR comes from a woman in her fifties or sixties in good health. Source material: blood. The chain employs TRBV4-2 and TRBJ1-2; the D gene is unclear. The CDR3 protein: CASSQDRMQRGSTF. The nucleotides read TGTGCCAGCAGCCAAGATAGGATGCAACGCGGGTCCACCTTC.